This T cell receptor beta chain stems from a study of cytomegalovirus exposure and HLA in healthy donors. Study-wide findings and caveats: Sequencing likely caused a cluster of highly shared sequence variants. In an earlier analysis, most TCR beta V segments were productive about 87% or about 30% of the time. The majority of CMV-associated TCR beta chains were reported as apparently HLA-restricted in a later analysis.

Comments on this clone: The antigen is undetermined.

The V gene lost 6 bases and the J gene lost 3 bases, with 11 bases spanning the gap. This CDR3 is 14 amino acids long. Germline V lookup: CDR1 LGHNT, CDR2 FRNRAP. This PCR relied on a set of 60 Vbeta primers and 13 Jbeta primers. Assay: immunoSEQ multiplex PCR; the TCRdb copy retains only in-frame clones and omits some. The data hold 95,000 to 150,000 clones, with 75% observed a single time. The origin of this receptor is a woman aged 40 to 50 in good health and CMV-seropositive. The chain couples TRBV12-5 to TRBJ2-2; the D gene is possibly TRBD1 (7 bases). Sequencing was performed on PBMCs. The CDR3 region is CASGEGQYTGELFF. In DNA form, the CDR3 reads TGTGCTAGTGGGGAGGGACAGTACACCGGGGAGCTGTTTTTT.